The 16 T cell receptor beta chains listed next were all sequenced from one sample in a study of response to subunit inactivated influenza vaccine. TCRdb reanalysed the RT-PCR reads using MiXCR and keeps one entry per CDR3 protein. The sample shows approximately 480,000 distinct CDR3 sequences, approximately 10% of them seen only once. The specimen comprised PBMCs from blood, sampled about 40 days after vaccination. The origin of the receptors is a man in his forties or fifties who received an inactivated influenza vaccine.

In its sample, this clonotype was seen a few times. The chain couples TRBV12-3 or TRBV12-4 to TRBJ2-3; perhaps TRBD2 as D (6 bases). The CDR3 consists of 12 residues. Trimming took 6 bases from V and 12 from J, leaving 16 bases between them. In nucleotides, the CDR3 is TGTGCCAGCAGCCCCGGGACTGTTAATCAGTATTTT. It codes for CASSPGTVNQYF.

The V call is TRBV12-3 or TRBV12-4, the J call TRBJ2-4; tentative D call: TRBD2 (6 bases). CDR3 length equals 14 residues. Trimming took off 5 bases at V and 2 bases at J, with 10 bases between the two ends. The CDR3 DNA sequence: TGTGCCAGCAGTCCAGCGGGTCCCAAAAACATTCAGTACTTC. The encoded protein is CASSPAGPKNIQYF.

A few counts support this clonotype. This chain connects TRBV20-1 to TRBJ2-7; D remains ambiguous. The CDR3 has 16 amino acids. Looked up from germline, CDR1 is DFQATT and CDR2 is SNEGSKA (reference sequence). V lost 5 bases to trimming and J lost 2 bases, with 22 bases between them. CDR3 amino acids: CSALNPVFDAAYEQYF. CDR3 sequence (DNA): TGCAGTGCTTTAAACCCTGTTTTCGACGCCGCCTACGAGCAGTACTTC.

This clonotype was counted at least ten times. The chain recombines TRBV28 with TRBJ2-1; D is unresolved. From germline, CDR1 is MDHEN and CDR2 SYDVKM. CDR3 length equals 15 residues. The V end lost 2 bases, the J end lost 0 bases, and 8 bases lay between the germline ends. The CDR3 DNA follows: TGTGCCAGCAGTTTACGAGGTGGCTCCTACAATGAGCAGTTCTTC. This encodes CASSLRGGSYNEQFF. Combining the CDR3 with reference TRBV28 and TRBJ2-1 gives the whole variable domain DVKVTQSSRYLVKRTGEKVFLECVQDMDHENMFWYRQDPGLGLRLIYFSYDVKMKEKGDIPEGYSVSREKKERFSLILESASTNQTSMYLCASSLRGGSYNEQFFGPGTRLTVL.

A few counts support this clonotype. The V gene is TRBV11-2, the J gene TRBJ2-5; D call uncertain. The ends were cut back, 1 base at V and 3 bases at J, with 9 bases in the middle. The CDR3 contains 14 residues. Germline assignment: CDR1 SGHAT and CDR2 FQNNGV. Here the CDR3 reads CASSLGQLKETQYF. The CDR3 DNA follows: TGTGCCAGCAGCTTAGGCCAGCTAAAAGAGACCCAGTACTTC. The full variable domain, in which reference TRBV11-2 and TRBJ2-5 provide the parts outside the CDR3, is EAGVAQSPRYKIIEKRQSVAFWCNPISGHATLYWYQQILGQGPKLLIQFQNNGVVDDSQLPKDRFSAERLKGVDSTLKIQPAKLEDSAVYLCASSLGQLKETQYFGPGTRLLVL.

The chain links TRBV7-2 to TRBJ1-1; D might be TRBD1 (6 bases). V lost 5 bases and J lost 4, with 14 bases in between. Germline V gene sequence: CDR1 SGHTA, CDR2 FQGNSA. The CDR3 consists of 14 residues. The CDR3 DNA sequence: TGTGCCAGCAGCCCCACACAGGGCCCCACTGAAGCTTTCTTT. It translates to CASSPTQGPTEAFF.

The chain combines TRBV6-2 or TRBV6-3 with TRBJ2-7; D uncertain. V lost 8 bases and J 7 bases, leaving 18 bases between the germline ends. The CDR3 loop spans 13 amino acids. The germline V gene has CDR1 MNHEY and CDR2 SVGEGT. CDR3 in amino acids: CASQQTALREQYF. In DNA form, the CDR3 reads TGTGCCAGCCAGCAGACCGCGCTTCGTGAGCAGTACTTC.

This clonotype was counted a few times. The V call is TRBV12-3 or TRBV12-4, the J call TRBJ2-7; D is possibly TRBD1 (6 bases). Trimming took 0 bases from V and 3 from J, leaving 18 bases between them. The CDR3 consists of 17 residues. DNA for the CDR3: TGTGCCAGCAGTTTAGCTGGGGCGGCAGGGACAAACTACGAGCAGTACTTC. This sequence encodes CASSLAGAAGTNYEQYF.

The rearrangement links TRBV6-5 to TRBJ2-5; D is uncertain. The CDR3 covers 13 residues. Trimming left V 0 bases short and J 5 bases short, with 7 bases between. The V gene's germline CDR1 is MNHEY and CDR2 SVGAGI. CDR3 region: CASSYSIIETQYF. The DNA of the CDR3 is TGTGCCAGCAGTTACTCGATTATCGAGACCCAGTACTTC.

This clonotype was observed a few times. The chain employs TRBV28 and TRBJ2-5; 7 bases align to TRBD1. CDR1 is MDHEN, CDR2 SYDVKM, per germline. This CDR3 region has 14 residues. V lost 5 bases to trimming and J lost 1 base; unmatched junction nucleotides: 4. CDR3 region: CASSPTGVQETQYF. For the CDR3, the DNA is TGTGCCAGCAGTCCAACAGGGGTCCAAGAGACCCAGTACTTC.

V and J are TRBV14 and TRBJ2-1; 11 bases align to TRBD2. CDR3 length equals 14 residues. Germline CDR1 is SGHDN and CDR2 is FVKESK. The junction had 5 bases not matched to a gene; V was cut back by 4 bases and J by 9 bases. CDR3 nucleotide sequence: TGTGCCAGCAGCCTAGCGGGAGGGTTGAGTGAGCAGTTCTTC. Its protein product is CASSLAGGLSEQFF.

This clonotype was recorded at least ten times. For the CDR3, the DNA is TGTGCCAGCAGCTTAGGGCAGTTCAACGAGCAGTACTTC. Amino acids: CASSLGQFNEQYF. The chain combines TRBV7-6 with TRBJ2-7; D call uncertain. The germline gives CDR1 SGHVS, CDR2 FNYEAQ. CDR3 size: 13 residues. V lost 1 base and J 5 bases, leaving 9 bases between the germline ends. Supplemented by reference TRBV7-6 and TRBJ2-7, the full variable domain reads GAGVSQSPRYKVTKRGQDVALRCDPISGHVSLYWYRQALGQGPEFLTYFNYEAQQDKSGLPNDRFSAERPEGSISTLTIQRTEQRDSAMYRCASSLGQFNEQYFGPGTRLTVT.

This clonotype was counted between two and nine times. The rearrangement joins TRBV6-2 or TRBV6-3 to TRBJ1-1; D is ambiguous. The CDR3 is 13 amino acids. Trimming shortened V by 2 bases and J by 6 bases, and 10 bases separated the two germline ends. The germline V gene has CDR1 MNHEY and CDR2 SVGEGT. CDR3 in amino acids: CASSYHPSSEAFF. CDR3 sequence (DNA): TGTGCCAGCAGTTACCATCCGAGCTCTGAAGCTTTCTTT.

This clonotype was observed at least ten times. The V call is TRBV11-2, the J call TRBJ2-3, with TRBD2 matching over 9 bases. V shed 2 bases and J 8 bases; nucleotides not matched to a gene: 11. The CDR3 covers 16 residues. CDR1 and CDR2 (germline): SGHAT, FQNNGV. This CDR3 is CASSLLGGGAGGTQYF. CDR3 coding DNA: TGTGCCAGCAGCTTATTGGGCGGGGGGGCCGGTGGTACGCAGTATTTT.

There are a few counts of this clonotype. The chain uses TRBV20-1 and TRBJ1-2; D is unclear. The CDR3 consists of 11 residues. The V gene's germline CDR1 is DFQATT and CDR2 SNEGSKA (reference sequence). V gave up 2 bases and J gave up 5 bases, with 6 bases separating them. CDR3 in DNA: TGCAGTGCTAGAAGGCCTTATGGCTACACCTTC. Amino acid sequence: CSARRPYGYTF.

The chain carries TRBV5-1 and TRBJ1-1; D possibly corresponds to TRBD1 (6 bases). V was pared by 0 bases and J by 1 base, with 10 bases between. In germline, CDR1 is SGHRS, CDR2 YFSETQ. This CDR3 spans 15 amino acids. Written as DNA, the CDR3 is TGCGCCAGCAGCTTGGGGGGGCAAGCGAACACTGAAGCTTTCTTT. Its translation is CASSLGGQANTEAFF.